Following are 27 T cell receptor beta chains from one sample sequenced in a study of blood T cells in healthy people across ages. The second PCR ran 7 to 11 cycles with a sample-barcoded 5' primer and J-beta primers. TCRdb fed the 5' RACE reads into MiXCR, producing one record per CDR3 protein. The table records hundreds of thousands of distinct CDR3 sequences, about 54% of them present only once. The sample consisted of blood. Receptor source: a man aged 55 to 70 in good health.

The chain uses TRBV20-1 and TRBJ2-1; 11 nucleotides align to TRBD2. CDR3 length: 15 residues. The trim removed 2 bases at V and 4 bases at J, leaving 4 bases unmatched. CDR1 DFQATT and CDR2 SNEGSKA come from the germline V gene (reference sequence). The CDR3 loop is CSARPASGGYNEQFF. For the CDR3, the DNA is TGCAGTGCTAGACCGGCTAGCGGGGGGTACAATGAGCAGTTCTTC.

The sample holds one count of this clonotype. This rearrangement joins TRBV20-1 to TRBJ1-1, with D unclear. Germline lookup yields CDR1 DFQATT and CDR2 SNEGSKA (reference sequence). This CDR3 region has 12 residues. V was pared by 3 bases and J by 4 bases, with 9 bases between. The CDR3 DNA follows: TGCAGTGCTAGTAGGTCCTCCACTGAAGCTTTCTTT. Protein sequence: CSASRSSTEAFF.

The V gene is TRBV6-5, the J gene TRBJ1-6, with D possibly being TRBD1 (6 bases). Germline V gene lookup returns CDR1 MNHEY and CDR2 SVGAGI. The V gene lost 6 bases and the J gene lost 1 base, with 10 bases spanning the gap. This CDR3 has 15 residues. The CDR3 loop is CASRIGQSYNSPLHF. Written as DNA, the CDR3 is TGTGCCAGCAGGATCGGACAGTCCTATAATTCACCCCTCCACTTT.

The rearrangement uses TRBV20-1 and TRBJ1-6; 9 bases line up with TRBD1. The CDR3 contains 16 residues. V was clipped by 0 bases and J by 10 bases; unmatched bases: 10. CDR1 is DFQATT, CDR2 SNEGSKA, per germline (reference sequence). The CDR3, as DNA: TGCAGTGCTAGAGACCAGGGACAGGGAGGAGGGTCACCCCTCCACTTT. Amino acid sequence: CSARDQGQGGGSPLHF.

The chain is built from TRBV6-5 and TRBJ2-1; TRBD2 agrees at 12 bases. Germline V CDR1 and CDR2: MNHEY, SVGAGI. The junction had 12 bases not matched to a gene; V was cut back by 2 bases and J by 7 bases. The CDR3 sequence is 18 residues long. CDR3 DNA: TGTGCCAGCAGTTACAGGGGGACTAGCGGGTCCTCCACTAATGAGCAGTTCTTC. This encodes CASSYRGTSGSSTNEQFF.

A few counts support this clonotype. This sequence joins TRBV4-1 and TRBJ2-1; 8 nucleotides align to TRBD1. V lost 3 bases and J lost 7; bases outside the gene matches: 11. The germline V gene has CDR1 MGHRA and CDR2 YSYEKL. The CDR3 is made up of 16 amino acids. The DNA for the CDR3 is TGCGCCAGCAGCCACAATCCCGGGACAGGCTCGAATGAGCAGTTCTTC. Translation: CASSHNPGTGSNEQFF.

This clonotype was picked up one time. V usage is TRBV7-2 and J usage is TRBJ2-5, with 7 bases fitting TRBD1. The CDR3 extends over 15 amino acids. V was clipped by 5 bases and J by 4 bases; unmatched bases: 10. Germline lookup yields CDR1 SGHTA and CDR2 FQGNSA. CDR3 nucleotide sequence: TGTGCCAGCAGCCAGACAGGGTCGTGGGGAGAGACCCAGTACTTC. Protein product: CASSQTGSWGETQYF.

This chain connects TRBV5-1 to TRBJ2-1, with D perhaps TRBD1 or TRBD2 (5 bases each). The ends were cut back, 0 bases at V and 8 bases at J, with 12 bases in the middle. CDR1 and CDR2 from the germline V gene are SGHRS and YFSETQ. The CDR3 spans 14 residues. CDR3 sequence reads: CASSLVSRDDEQFF. The CDR3 coding sequence is TGCGCCAGCAGCTTGGTGAGCAGGGACGATGAGCAGTTCTTC.

CDR3 in amino acids: CASSQDRRAGYTF. CDR3 DNA sequence: TGCGCCAGCAGCCAAGATCGCAGGGCTGGCTACACCTTC. This rearrangement joins TRBV4-1 to TRBJ1-2; D perhaps matches TRBD1 (5 bases). Per the germline V gene, CDR1 is MGHRA and CDR2 is YSYEKL. The CDR3 is 13 amino acids. The V end was cut by 0 bases, the J end by 7 bases, with 9 bases between.

This clonotype came up a few times. The chain recombines TRBV28 with TRBJ2-3, with 8 bases identical to TRBD2. Trimming cost V 7 bases and J 4 bases; bases outside gene matches: 10. This CDR3 region has 15 residues. The germline CDR1 and CDR2 sequences are MDHEN and SYDVKM. The CDR3 loop is CASTLSGGRADTQYF. The DNA of the CDR3 is TGTGCCAGCACCCTTTCGGGGGGGCGGGCAGATACGCAGTATTTT.

The chain combines TRBV7-2 with TRBJ2-5, with a tentative D call TRBD1 (5 bases). The CDR3 runs 15 residues. The germline V and J ends were trimmed by 3 bases and 1 base, with 12 bases remaining between them. The germline V gene has CDR1 SGHTA and CDR2 FQGNSA. The DNA of the CDR3 is TGTGCCAGCAGCTTGGGGTTAGACAGCCAAGAGACCCAGTACTTC. This encodes CASSLGLDSQETQYF.

This clonotype was seen a few times. V usage is TRBV4-1 and J usage is TRBJ1-2; D is uncertain. The CDR3 sequence is 15 residues long. Trimming pared 2 bases from V and 1 base from J, leaving 11 bases between. In germline, CDR1 is MGHRA, CDR2 YSYEKL. CDR3 sequence: CASSQPGSSNYGYTF. The CDR3 DNA reads TGCGCCAGCAGCCAACCGGGGTCCAGTAACTATGGCTACACCTTC.

The rearrangement joins TRBV10-3 to TRBJ1-2, with D tentatively TRBD1 (5 bases). Germline V lookup: CDR1 ENHRY, CDR2 SYGVKD. The CDR3 runs 11 residues. V dropped 2 bases and J dropped 8 bases, with 6 bases sitting between them. The CDR3 spells CAISERGGYTF. For the CDR3, the DNA is TGTGCCATCAGTGAGAGGGGCGGCTACACCTTC.

The genes are TRBV2 and TRBJ2-1; no clear D gene. The V gene lost 5 bases and the J gene lost 0 bases, with 11 bases spanning the gap. Germline V gives CDR1 SNHLY, CDR2 FYNNEI. This CDR3 has 15 amino acids. The CDR3 DNA reads as TGTGCCAGCAGTCATCCCGCACACTCCTACAATGAGCAGTTCTTC. The encoded protein is CASSHPAHSYNEQFF.

CDR3 in amino acids: CASSVGPESSYNSPLHF. In nucleotides, the CDR3 is TGTGCCAGCAGCGTGGGACCGGAGAGCTCCTATAATTCACCCCTCCACTTT. The chain couples TRBV9 to TRBJ1-6, with TRBD1 as a possible D gene (5 bases). From germline, CDR1 is SGDLS and CDR2 YYNGEE. Trimming removed 2 bases at V and 0 bases at J, with 12 bases between. The CDR3 sequence is 17 residues long.

The chain uses TRBV9 and TRBJ2-5; either TRBD1 or TRBD2 may supply D (5 bases each). The DNA end lines up better with TRBJ2-7; the J call may be wrong. The CDR3 has 15 residues. Germline lookup yields CDR1 SGDLS and CDR2 YYNGEE. The CDR3 nucleotides read TGTGCCAGCAGCGCCCAACCGGGGCAAAGCTACGAGCAGTACTTC. It encodes CASSAQPGQSYEQYF.

The chain links TRBV6-5 to TRBJ1-6; D is undetermined. Trimming took off 4 bases at V and 3 bases at J, with 7 bases between the two ends. The CDR3 length is 14 residues. Germline values: CDR1 MNHEY, CDR2 SVGAGI. The CDR3 is CASSSANYNSPLHF. The DNA for the CDR3 is TGTGCCAGCAGTTCCGCCAACTATAATTCACCCCTCCACTTT.

The chain links TRBV6-6 to TRBJ1-2; D is perhaps TRBD1 (5 bases). The ends were cut back, 8 bases at V and 3 bases at J, with 16 bases in the middle. The CDR3 extends over 14 amino acids. The germline V gene has CDR1 MNHNY and CDR2 SVGAGI (reference sequence). The CDR3 coding sequence is TGTGCCAGCGGCCAGGACAACTGGGACTATGGCTACACCTTC. It is translated as CASGQDNWDYGYTF.

The rearrangement links TRBV10-3 to TRBJ2-3; no definite D call. V shed 2 bases and J shed 5 bases, with 8 bases lying between them. The CDR3 totals 13 residues. Germline values: CDR1 ENHRY, CDR2 SYGVKD. CDR3 loop: CAISEPSGDTQYF. The CDR3 DNA follows: TGTGCCATCAGTGAGCCCTCAGGAGATACGCAGTATTTT.

CDR3 amino acids: CASSQLSADYNEQFF. For the CDR3, the DNA is TGCGCCAGCAGCCAACTTTCAGCGGATTACAATGAGCAGTTCTTC. V and J are TRBV4-3 and TRBJ2-1; TRBD2 is a possible D gene (5 bases). Germline assignment: CDR1 LGHNA and CDR2 YSLEER. Trimming removed 2 bases at V and 4 bases at J, with 12 bases between. This CDR3 contains 15 residues.

This clonotype was recorded a few times. The genes are TRBV7-2 and TRBJ2-1, with 10 bases identical to TRBD2. V trimming: 4 bases; J trimming: 9 bases; junction bases outside the gene matches: 6. The CDR3 sequence is 14 residues long. In germline, CDR1 is SGHTA, CDR2 FQGNSA. The CDR3 DNA reads as TGTGCCAGCAGCTCTCTAGCGGGGGTCGGTGAGCAGTTCTTC. Translating gives CASSSLAGVGEQFF.

This clonotype is a singleton in its sample. The DNA for the CDR3 is TGTGCCAGCAGTTTCAGGGGTAGCCAAACCTACGAGCAGTACTTC. Translated: CASSFRGSQTYEQYF. The gene calls are TRBV12-3 or TRBV12-4 and TRBJ2-7; perhaps TRBD1 as D (6 bases). V was shortened by 3 bases and J by 2 bases, with 14 bases between the two germline ends. The CDR3 is made up of 15 amino acids.

As to this clonotype: A much larger clone differs from this one at a single base, so this may be a read error. The chain uses TRBV12-3 or TRBV12-4 and TRBJ1-2, with a possible D match to TRBD1 (5 bases). The CDR3 extends over 16 amino acids. V was trimmed by 4 bases and J by 7 bases, leaving 22 bases between them. In nucleotides, the CDR3 is TGTGCCAGCAGTTCCCGACACAAGGGAGGGGATAGTGGCTACACCTTC. Translation: CASSSRHKGGDSGYTF.

This clonotype was counted a few times. The V gene is TRBV11-2, the J gene TRBJ2-1, with 7 bases lining up with TRBD1. Trimming at V came to 5 bases and at J to 7 bases, leaving 11 bases not matched to a gene. Germline V CDR1 and CDR2: SGHAT, FQNNGV. The CDR3 is 15 residues long. CDR3 DNA sequence: TGTGCCAGCAGCGGACAAAGACAGGGAAGGAATGAGCAGTTCTTC. It translates to CASSGQRQGRNEQFF.

The chain is built from TRBV7-2 and TRBJ2-7; D could derive from TRBD1 or TRBD2 (6 bases each). Matching the DNA end better, TRBJ2-4 makes the J call doubtful. Germline V gene lookup returns CDR1 SGHTA and CDR2 FQGNSA. The CDR3 loop spans 14 amino acids. Written as DNA, the CDR3 is TGTGCCAGCAGCCCCGGGACTGGGGGCGTCATTCAGTACTTC. Translating it yields CASSPGTGGVIQYF.

This clonotype was picked up a small number of times. The chain uses TRBV5-1 and TRBJ2-1, with 9 nucleotides matching TRBD1. The germline CDR1 and CDR2 sequences are SGHRS and YFSETQ. The V and J ends lost 4 bases and 3 bases, in that order; junction bases with no gene match: 5. The CDR3 totals 15 residues. The CDR3 region has the DNA TGCGCCAGCAGCCCGGACAGGGGCTTCTACAATGAGCAGTTCTTC. This encodes CASSPDRGFYNEQFF.

V usage is TRBV28 and J usage is TRBJ1-4; no firm D call. The CDR3 sequence is 12 residues long. Germline values: CDR1 MDHEN, CDR2 SYDVKM. Trimming took 4 bases from V and 7 from J, leaving 7 bases between them. CDR3 sequence reads: CASSSLSEKLFF. In nucleotides, the CDR3 is TGTGCCAGCAGTTCCCTCTCTGAAAAACTGTTTTTT.